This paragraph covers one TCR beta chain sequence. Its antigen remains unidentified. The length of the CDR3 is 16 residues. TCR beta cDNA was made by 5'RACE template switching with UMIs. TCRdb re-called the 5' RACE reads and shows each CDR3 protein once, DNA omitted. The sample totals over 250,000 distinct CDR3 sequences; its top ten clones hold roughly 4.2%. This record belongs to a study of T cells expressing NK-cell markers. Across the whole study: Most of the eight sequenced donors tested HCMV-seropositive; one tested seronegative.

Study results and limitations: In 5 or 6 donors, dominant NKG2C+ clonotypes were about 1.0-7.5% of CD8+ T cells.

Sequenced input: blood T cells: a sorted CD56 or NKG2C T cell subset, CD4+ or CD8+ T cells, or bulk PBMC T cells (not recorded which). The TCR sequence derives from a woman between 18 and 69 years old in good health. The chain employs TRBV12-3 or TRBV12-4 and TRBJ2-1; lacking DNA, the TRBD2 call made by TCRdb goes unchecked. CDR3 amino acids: CASSPGTRGGGGEQFF.